In this sample, the clone carrying this T cell receptor beta chain turned up many times. Trimming left V 3 bases short and J 8 bases short, with 8 bases between. This CDR3 is built from 12 residues. CDR1 is ENHRY, CDR2 SYGVKD, per germline. These data originate in a study of T cells in Graves' hyperthyroidism and ophthalmopathy. Amplified regions were TCR beta CDR3 sequences from RNA transcripts. TCR CDR3 underwent first-round RT-PCR with the HTBI primer set. TCRdb ran MiXCR on the multiplex PCR reads and lists one entry per CDR3 protein. This sample has 650,000 to 800,000 distinct CDR3 sequences, with over 40% found just once.

This receptor was taken from an adult man with Graves' disease, either hyperthyroidism or ophthalmopathy (not recorded which). Material for sequencing was peripheral blood or thyroid tissue (not recorded which). The J gene is TRBJ1-3, the V gene TRBV10-3; D might be TRBD1 (5 bases). The CDR3 coding sequence is TGTGCCATCAGTGACCGAGGGGACACCATATATTTT. Translated: CAISDRGDTIYF.